Listed here are 21 T cell receptor beta chains from one sample, sequenced in a study of cytomegalovirus exposure and HLA in healthy donors (dated by TCRdb to about 2017). Library creation used the immunoSEQ multiplex PCR assay. What TCRdb holds here is the immuneACCESS table cut down to in-frame rearrangements. Part of the clones is not present; checked against another copy, under half of the missing clones reflect an unresolved V gene, and the others are unexplained. Counted in this sample were 150,000 to 200,000 clones; roughly 82% of them appeared once. Roughly 1.5% of the sample goes to the ten largest clones. Sample: PBMCs. The receptors derive from a woman aged 18 to 35 in good health and CMV-seronegative.

The chain combines TRBV18 with TRBJ1-5, with TRBD1 identical over 7 bases. Trimming took 3 bases from V and 2 from J; bases not matched to a gene: 4. Germline V gene sequence: CDR1 KGHSH, CDR2 LQKENI. CDR3 length: 15 amino acids. The CDR3 protein is CASSPDRVGNQPQHF. The CDR3 bases are TGTGCCAGCTCACCCGACAGGGTTGGCAATCAGCCCCAGCATTTT. The full variable domain, rest sourced from reference TRBV18 and TRBJ1-5, is NAGVMQNPRHLVRRRGQEARLRCSPMKGHSHVYWYRQLPEEGLKFMVYLQKENIIDESGMPKERFSAEFPKEGPSILRIQQVVRGDSAAYFCASSPDRVGNQPQHFGDGTRLSIL.

The chain links TRBV5-6 to TRBJ1-3, with D unresolved. The germline gives CDR1 SGHDT, CDR2 YYEEEE. The CDR3 loop spans 14 amino acids. Trimming left V 1 base short and J 0 bases short, with 5 bases between. The CDR3 here is CASSLIGSGNTIYF. DNA of the CDR3: TGTGCCAGCAGCTTGATCGGCTCTGGAAACACCATATATTTT.

This chain joins TRBV2 and TRBJ2-3; perhaps TRBD2 as D (8 bases). CDR1 SNHLY and CDR2 FYNNEI come from the germline V gene. V gave up 3 bases and J gave up 2 bases, with 21 bases separating them. The CDR3 is made up of 18 amino acids. This CDR3 reads CASSDSAGDRLPTDTQYF. The CDR3 DNA follows: TGTGCCAGCAGTGATTCAGCGGGGGACAGACTTCCCACAGATACGCAGTATTTT.

The rearrangement uses TRBV7-2 and TRBJ2-1, with 8 bases lining up with TRBD2. V trimming: 6 bases; J trimming: 0 bases; junction bases outside the gene matches: 7. The germline V gene encodes CDR1 SGHTA and CDR2 FQGNSA. The CDR3 is 16 residues long. CDR3 amino acids: CASSSAGTSSYNEQFF. The CDR3 DNA is TGTGCCAGCAGTTCCGCCGGGACTAGCTCCTACAATGAGCAGTTCTTC.

The V call is TRBV10-3, the J call TRBJ2-1; D may be TRBD2 (6 bases). The V gene's germline CDR1 is ENHRY and CDR2 SYGVKD. This CDR3 has 17 amino acids. Trimming took 6 bases from V and 4 from J, leaving 22 bases between them. The chain's CDR3 is CAIRAIRGAGSYNEQFF. CDR3 bases: TGTGCCATCAGGGCTATTCGGGGAGCGGGTTCGTACAATGAGCAGTTCTTC.

This clone has a handful of counts. This chain links TRBV14 with TRBJ1-1; 12 nucleotides agree with TRBD1. Germline V gene lookup returns CDR1 SGHDN and CDR2 FVKESK. V lost 9 bases, J lost 3 bases, and 20 bases stayed unmatched. The CDR3 consists of 19 residues. In DNA form, the CDR3 reads TGTGCCAGGATACCTGTGTCCCGGGACAGGGGGCTTGGGGACACTGAAGCTTTCTTT. It translates to CARIPVSRDRGLGDTEAFF. Complete variable domain (other parts from reference TRBV14 and TRBJ1-1): EAGVTQFPSHSVIEKGQTVTLRCDPISGHDNLYWYRRVMGKEIKFLLHFVKESKQDESGMPNNRFLAERTGGTYSTLKVQPAELEDSGVYFCARIPVSRDRGLGDTEAFFGQGTRLTVV.

This chain joins TRBV6-5 and TRBJ1-5, with no clear D. With 4 bases removed from V and 2 bases from J, the gap between germline ends came to 6 bases. Germline CDR1 MNHEY, CDR2 SVGAGI. The CDR3 sequence is 13 residues long. This CDR3 reads CASSSLGNQPQHF. CDR3 nucleotides: TGTGCCAGCAGTTCCCTCGGCAATCAGCCCCAGCATTTT.

The chain combines TRBV29-1 with TRBJ1-1; D is uncertain. Germline CDR1 SQVTM, CDR2 ANQGSEA. This CDR3 contains 12 residues. V lost 0 bases and J lost 3, with 5 bases in between. CDR3 sequence reads: CSVEDADTEAFF. The CDR3 DNA reads TGCAGCGTTGAAGATGCGGACACTGAAGCTTTCTTT.

The chain recombines TRBV7-9 with TRBJ2-1, with TRBD2 matching 11 bases. With 7 bases clipped from V and 6 bases from J, the junction kept 8 bases outside the gene matches. The CDR3 is 15 residues long. The germline V gene encodes CDR1 SEHNR and CDR2 FQNEAQ (reference sequence). The CDR3 sequence is CASTLTSGGGNEQFF. CDR3 nucleotides: TGTGCCAGCACTCTAACTAGCGGGGGTGGCAATGAGCAGTTCTTC.

CDR3 in amino acids: CASSLGRVTDTQYF. Written as DNA, the CDR3 is TGCGCCAGCAGCTTGGGTCGGGTCACAGATACGCAGTATTTT. This chain connects TRBV5-1 to TRBJ2-3, with D uncertain. V dropped 0 bases and J dropped 2 bases, with 7 bases sitting between them. The germline gives CDR1 SGHRS, CDR2 YFSETQ. The CDR3 covers 14 residues.

This chain joins TRBV5-4 and TRBJ2-1, with 9 nucleotides matching TRBD2. CDR1 and CDR2 from the germline V gene are SGHNT and YYREEE (reference sequence). V lost 0 bases to trimming and J lost 2 bases; unmatched junction nucleotides: 3. There are 16 residues in the CDR3. The CDR3 region is CASSLDSGGTYNEQFF. The CDR3 DNA reads as TGTGCCAGCAGCTTGGATAGCGGGGGCACCTACAATGAGCAGTTCTTC.

This chain links TRBV13 with TRBJ1-1; 8 positions match TRBD1. V dropped 6 bases and J dropped 6; count of bases not matched to a gene: 6. CDR3 length: 13 residues. Per the germline V gene, CDR1 is PRHDT and CDR2 is FYEKMQ (reference sequence). Here the CDR3 reads CASSHAGGAEAFF. The CDR3 bases are TGTGCCAGCAGTCACGCAGGGGGCGCTGAAGCTTTCTTT.

A few counts support this clone. The CDR3 is CASRGLADEQYF. CDR3 in DNA: TGTGCCAGCAGGGGACTAGCGGACGAGCAGTACTTC. V is TRBV2 and J is TRBJ2-7; TRBD2 matches at 11 bases. Germline V gives CDR1 SNHLY, CDR2 FYNNEI. The V and J ends lost 6 bases and 5 bases, in that order; junction bases with no gene match: 0. This CDR3 is built from 12 residues.

The chain has TRBV7-6 and TRBJ2-7, with 7 nucleotides matching TRBD1. Per germline, CDR1 SGHVS and CDR2 FNYEAQ. V lost 5 bases and J lost 1; bases outside the gene matches: 5. The CDR3 is made up of 14 amino acids. This CDR3 reads CASSPRQGSYEQYF. CDR3 sequence (DNA): TGTGCCAGCAGCCCCCGACAGGGATCCTACGAGCAGTACTTC.

This sequence joins TRBV21-1 and TRBJ1-6. TRBV21-1 is described as a pseudogene. This CDR3 is 18 amino acids long. The CDR3 spells CASSKYLTANDLCSPLHF. The CDR3 nucleotides are TGTGCCAGCAGCAAATATTTGACTGCAAACGATCTTTGTTCACCCCTCCACTTT.

The genes are TRBV7-2 and TRBJ1-5; D may be TRBD1 (5 bases). The CDR3 is 14 amino acids. The V and J ends lost 2 bases and 5 bases respectively, with 10 bases between them. Looked up from germline, CDR1 is SGHTA and CDR2 is FQGNSA. The CDR3 DNA reads TGTGCCAGCAGCTTACAGGGCGGGGATCAGCCCCAGCATTTT. Translating gives CASSLQGGDQPQHF. Based on the CDR3 plus reference TRBV7-2 and TRBJ1-5, the full variable domain is GAGVSQSPSNKVTEKGKDVELRCDPISGHTALYWYRQSLGQGLEFLIYFQGNSAPDKSGLPSDRFSAERTGGSVSTLTIQRTQQEDSAVYLCASSLQGGDQPQHFGDGTRLSIL.

This chain connects TRBV30 to TRBJ1-5; a weak D match, TRBD1 (5 bases). Germline CDR1 is GTSNPN and CDR2 is SVGIG (reference sequence). This CDR3 is 13 amino acids long. The V and J ends lost 1 base and 3 bases respectively, with 7 bases between them. The DNA of the CDR3 is TGTGCCTGGAGTGCAGGGTCCAATCAGCCCCAGCATTTT. Translated: CAWSAGSNQPQHF.

The CDR3 DNA sequence: TGTGCCAGCAGCCCTAGCGGGAGAGTCACAGATACGCAGTATTTT. Its protein is CASSPSGRVTDTQYF. This chain uses TRBV7-2 with TRBJ2-3, with 10 bases identical to TRBD2. The germline gives CDR1 SGHTA, CDR2 FQGNSA. CDR3 length: 15 residues. V lost 5 bases, J lost 2 bases, and 4 bases stayed unmatched.

The rearrangement joins TRBV6-1 to TRBJ1-5; possible D gene TRBD1, 5 bases. CDR1 is MNHNS and CDR2 is SASEGT in the germline V gene. The V end was cut by 4 bases, the J end by 1 base, with 14 bases between. The CDR3 extends over 16 amino acids. CDR3 DNA: TGTGCCAGCAGTGTATGGTTGGGGGGAAGCAATCAGCCCCAGCATTTT. It specifies CASSVWLGGSNQPQHF.

The V and J genes are TRBV15 and TRBJ1-2, with 8 bases fitting TRBD1. The germline CDR1 and CDR2 sequences are LNHNV and YYDKDF (reference sequence). The length of the CDR3 is 16 residues. The ends lost 2 bases at V and 1 base at J; junction bases unmatched: 6. DNA for the CDR3: TGTGCCACCAGCAGACAACAGGGGGTTGGTAACTATGGCTACACCTTC. It translates to CATSRQQGVGNYGYTF.

J is TRBJ2-7 and V is TRBV10-3, with no clear D. Germline V gene data show CDR1 as ENHRY and CDR2 as SYGVKD. Trimming cost V 11 bases and J 4 bases, with 12 bases left between them. This CDR3 is 11 amino acids long. Here the CDR3 reads CAASDEYEQYF. The CDR3 DNA reads as TGTGCCGCCAGCGATGAGTACGAGCAGTACTTC.